This paragraph covers one T cell receptor (beta chain) sequence. What it recognizes is unknown. Naive CD8 cells lacked CD45RO, underwent positive selection for CCR7 and left out terminally differentiated effector memory CD45RA+ cells. The assay was immunoSEQ multiplex PCR, and TCRdb's table has in-frame clones only and misses some. The sample lists hundreds of thousands of clones, roughly 95% occurring once. The length of the CDR3 is 14 residues. Germline-derived CDR1 and CDR2 are MNHEY and SVGAGI. The V end lost 5 bases, the J end lost 4 bases, and 14 bases lay between the germline ends. The sample belongs to a study of shared clonotypes between healthy human individuals. Notes on the study in general: With few donors, the genetic and exposure-history diversity represented was limited.

The chain links TRBV6-5 to TRBJ2-5; no reliable D call. The sample comprised naive CD8+ T cells sorted from blood. The clonotype comes from a woman in her 30s in good health. The CDR3 DNA is TGTGCCAGCAGTCTGAGCCTCTACATAGAGACCCAGTACTTC. This sequence encodes CASSLSLYIETQYF.